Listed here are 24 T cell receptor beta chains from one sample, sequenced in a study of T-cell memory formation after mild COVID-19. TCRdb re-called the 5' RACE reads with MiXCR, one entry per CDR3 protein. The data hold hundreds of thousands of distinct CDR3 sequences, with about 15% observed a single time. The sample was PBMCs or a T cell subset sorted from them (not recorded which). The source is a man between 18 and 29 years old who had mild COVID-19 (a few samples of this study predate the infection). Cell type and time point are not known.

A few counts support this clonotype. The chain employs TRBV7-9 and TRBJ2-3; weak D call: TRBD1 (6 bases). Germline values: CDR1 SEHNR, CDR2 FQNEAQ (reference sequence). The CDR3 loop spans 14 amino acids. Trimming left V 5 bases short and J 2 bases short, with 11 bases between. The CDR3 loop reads CASSQGSFTDTQYF. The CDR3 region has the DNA TGTGCCAGCAGCCAGGGGAGTTTCACAGATACGCAGTATTTT.

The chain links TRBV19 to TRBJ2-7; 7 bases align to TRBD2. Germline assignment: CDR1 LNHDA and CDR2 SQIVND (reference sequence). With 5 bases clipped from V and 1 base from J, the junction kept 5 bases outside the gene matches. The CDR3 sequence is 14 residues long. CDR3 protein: CASSLKRGSYEQYV. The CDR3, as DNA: TGTGCCAGTAGTTTGAAGCGGGGATCCTACGAGCAGTACGTC.

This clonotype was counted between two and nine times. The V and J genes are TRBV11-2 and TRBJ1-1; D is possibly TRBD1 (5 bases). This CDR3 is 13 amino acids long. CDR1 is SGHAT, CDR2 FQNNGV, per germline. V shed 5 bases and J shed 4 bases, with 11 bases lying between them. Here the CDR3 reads CASSPRVTTEAFF. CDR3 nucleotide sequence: TGTGCCAGCAGCCCCAGGGTAACCACTGAAGCTTTCTTT.

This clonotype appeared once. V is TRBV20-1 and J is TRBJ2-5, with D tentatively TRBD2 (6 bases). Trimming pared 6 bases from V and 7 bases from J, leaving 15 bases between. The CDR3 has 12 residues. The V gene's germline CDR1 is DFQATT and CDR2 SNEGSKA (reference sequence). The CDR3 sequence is CSAPRELRTQYF. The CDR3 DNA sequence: TGCAGTGCCCCCCGGGAGCTCCGGACCCAGTACTTC.

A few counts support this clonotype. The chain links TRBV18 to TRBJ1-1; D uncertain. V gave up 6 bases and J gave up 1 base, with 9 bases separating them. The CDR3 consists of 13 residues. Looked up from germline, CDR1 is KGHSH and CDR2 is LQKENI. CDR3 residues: CASSGVQNTEAFF. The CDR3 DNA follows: TGTGCCAGCTCCGGGGTACAGAACACTGAAGCTTTCTTT.

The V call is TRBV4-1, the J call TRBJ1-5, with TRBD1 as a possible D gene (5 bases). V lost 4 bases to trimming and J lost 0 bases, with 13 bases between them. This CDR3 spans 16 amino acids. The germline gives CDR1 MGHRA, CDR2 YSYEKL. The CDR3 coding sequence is TGCGCCAGCAGCCCTCGACAGATTTCTAGCAATCAGCCCCAGCATTTT. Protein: CASSPRQISSNQPQHF.

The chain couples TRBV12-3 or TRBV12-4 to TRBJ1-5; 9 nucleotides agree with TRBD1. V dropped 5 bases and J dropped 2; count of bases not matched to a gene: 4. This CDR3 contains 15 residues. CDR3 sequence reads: CASSPDRGGNQPQHF. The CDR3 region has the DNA TGTGCCAGCAGTCCGGACAGGGGAGGCAATCAGCCCCAGCATTTT.

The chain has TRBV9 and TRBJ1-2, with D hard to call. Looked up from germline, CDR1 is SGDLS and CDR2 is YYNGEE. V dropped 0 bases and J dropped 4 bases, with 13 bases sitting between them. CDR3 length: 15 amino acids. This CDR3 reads CASSVDVAEAYGYTF. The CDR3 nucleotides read TGTGCCAGCAGCGTAGACGTAGCAGAAGCCTATGGCTACACCTTC.

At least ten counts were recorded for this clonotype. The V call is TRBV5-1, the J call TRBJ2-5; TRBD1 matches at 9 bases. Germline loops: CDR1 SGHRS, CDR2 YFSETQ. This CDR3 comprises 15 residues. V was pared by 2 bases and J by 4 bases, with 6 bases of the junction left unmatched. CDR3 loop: CASSFIQGAGETQYF. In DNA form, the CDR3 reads TGCGCCAGCAGCTTCATACAGGGGGCAGGAGAGACCCAGTACTTC.

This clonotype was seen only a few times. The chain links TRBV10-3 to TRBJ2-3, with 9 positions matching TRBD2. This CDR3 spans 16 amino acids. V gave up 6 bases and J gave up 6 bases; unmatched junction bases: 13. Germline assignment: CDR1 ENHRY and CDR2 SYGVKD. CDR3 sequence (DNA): TGTGCCATCAGCGGTACTCTAGCGGGGTTAGGGGATACGCAGTATTTT. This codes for CAISGTLAGLGDTQYF.

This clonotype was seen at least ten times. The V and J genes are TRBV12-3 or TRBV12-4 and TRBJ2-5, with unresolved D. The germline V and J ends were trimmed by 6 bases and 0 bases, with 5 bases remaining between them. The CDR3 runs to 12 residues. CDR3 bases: TGTGCCAGCAGCTTCCACCAAGAGACCCAGTACTTC. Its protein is CASSFHQETQYF.

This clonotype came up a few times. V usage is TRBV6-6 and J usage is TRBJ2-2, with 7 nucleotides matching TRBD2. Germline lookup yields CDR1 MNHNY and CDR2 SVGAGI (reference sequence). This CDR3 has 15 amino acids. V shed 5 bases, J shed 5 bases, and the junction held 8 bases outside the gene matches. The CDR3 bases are TGTGCCAGCAGTGGGATAGCGGGCGGAACCGGGGAGCTGTTTTTT. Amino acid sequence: CASSGIAGGTGELFF.

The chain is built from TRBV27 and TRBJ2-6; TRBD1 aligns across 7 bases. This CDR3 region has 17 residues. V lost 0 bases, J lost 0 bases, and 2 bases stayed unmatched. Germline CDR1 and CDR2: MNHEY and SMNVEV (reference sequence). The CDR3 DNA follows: TGTGCCAGCAGTTTATCGAGGGGGCTCTCTGGGGCCAACGTCCTGACTTTC. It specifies CASSLSRGLSGANVLTF.

This CDR3 reads CAWSVTRDSGYEQYF. The CDR3, as DNA: TGTGCCTGGAGTGTGACCCGGGACAGCGGCTACGAGCAGTACTTC. The chain is built from TRBV30 and TRBJ2-7, with TRBD1 matching 7 bases. This CDR3 is 15 amino acids long. Germline CDR1 and CDR2: GTSNPN and SVGIG (reference sequence). Unmatched junction bases numbered 8, after V lost 0 bases and J lost 3 bases.

CDR3 amino acids: CASSLSGMSTDTQYF. The CDR3 bases are TGTGCCAGCAGCTTAAGCGGGATGAGCACAGATACGCAGTATTTT. V gene TRBV7-6 combines with J gene TRBJ2-3; TRBD2 aligns across 7 bases. Germline V lookup: CDR1 SGHVS, CDR2 FNYEAQ. J lost 0 bases, V lost 2 bases, and 2 bases had no gene match. This CDR3 spans 15 amino acids.

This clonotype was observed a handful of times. In DNA form, the CDR3 reads TGTGCCAGCAGTTTACTGGGGACAGCCTATGGCTACACCTTC. It translates to CASSLLGTAYGYTF. This chain uses TRBV12-3 or TRBV12-4 with TRBJ1-2, with 7 bases matching TRBD1. The CDR3 is made up of 14 amino acids. J gave up 4 bases and V 2 bases, and 4 bases lay outside the gene matches.

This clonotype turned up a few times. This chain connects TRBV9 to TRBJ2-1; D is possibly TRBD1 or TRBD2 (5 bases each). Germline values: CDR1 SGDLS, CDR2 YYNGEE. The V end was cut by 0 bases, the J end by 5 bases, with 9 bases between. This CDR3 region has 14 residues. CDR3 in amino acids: CASSVVGRNNEQFF. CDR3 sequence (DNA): TGTGCCAGCAGCGTAGTGGGACGGAACAATGAGCAGTTCTTC.

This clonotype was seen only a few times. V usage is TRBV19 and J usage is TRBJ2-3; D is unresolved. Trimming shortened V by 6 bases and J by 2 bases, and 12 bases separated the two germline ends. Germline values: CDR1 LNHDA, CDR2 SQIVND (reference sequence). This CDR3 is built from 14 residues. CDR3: CASSLQSLTDTQYF. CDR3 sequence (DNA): TGTGCCAGTAGCCTACAGAGCCTCACAGATACGCAGTATTTT.

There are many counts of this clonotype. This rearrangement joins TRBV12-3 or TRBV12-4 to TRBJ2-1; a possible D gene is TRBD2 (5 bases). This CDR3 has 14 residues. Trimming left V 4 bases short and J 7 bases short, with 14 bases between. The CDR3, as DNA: TGTGCCAGCAGTTATCGACGGGAAATTAATGAGCAGTTCTTC. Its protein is CASSYRREINEQFF.

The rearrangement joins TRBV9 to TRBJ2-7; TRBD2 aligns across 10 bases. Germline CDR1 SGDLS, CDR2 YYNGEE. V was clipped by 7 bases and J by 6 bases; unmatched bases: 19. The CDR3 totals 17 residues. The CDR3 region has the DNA TGTGCCAGCCCAACTAGCGGGGACCCCGGGCATATGTTCGAGCAGTACGTC. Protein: CASPTSGDPGHMFEQYV.

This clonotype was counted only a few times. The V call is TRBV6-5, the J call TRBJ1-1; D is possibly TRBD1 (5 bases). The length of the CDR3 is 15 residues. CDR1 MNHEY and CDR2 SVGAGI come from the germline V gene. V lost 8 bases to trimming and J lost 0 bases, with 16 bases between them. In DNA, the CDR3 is TGTGCCAGCTTGGGGCCGGGGGGGTTGAACACTGAAGCTTTCTTT. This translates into CASLGPGGLNTEAFF.

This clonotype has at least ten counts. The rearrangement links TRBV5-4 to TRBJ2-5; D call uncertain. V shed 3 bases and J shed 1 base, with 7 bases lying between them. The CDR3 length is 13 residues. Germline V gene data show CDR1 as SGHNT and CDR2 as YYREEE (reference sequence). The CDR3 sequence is CASSSPPQETQYF. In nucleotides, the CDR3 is TGTGCCAGCAGCTCGCCCCCCCAAGAGACCCAGTACTTC.

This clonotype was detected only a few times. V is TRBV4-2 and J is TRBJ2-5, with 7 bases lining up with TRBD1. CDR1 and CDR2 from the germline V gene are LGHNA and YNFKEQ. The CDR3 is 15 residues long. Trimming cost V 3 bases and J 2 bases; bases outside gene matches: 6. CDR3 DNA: TGTGCCAGCAGCCAGCAGCTGGGACAGCAAGAGACCCAGTACTTC. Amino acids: CASSQQLGQQETQYF.

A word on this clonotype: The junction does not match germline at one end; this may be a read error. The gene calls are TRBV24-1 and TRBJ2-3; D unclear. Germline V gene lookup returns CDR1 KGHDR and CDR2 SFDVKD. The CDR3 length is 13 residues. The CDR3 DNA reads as TGTGCCACCAGTGATTGGCGCACAGATACGAAGTATTTT. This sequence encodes CATSDWRTDTKYF.